The 15 T cell receptor beta chains below were found in one sample sequenced in a study of spatial heterogeneity in lung cancer. One entry per CDR3 protein, called by TCRdb with MiXCR from the 5' RACE reads. Of about 95,000 distinct CDR3 sequences listed, over 8.5% are singletons. Time point specified: sample taken at primary tumor resection. Whole RNA, isolated from tumor, nontumor lung or frozen PBMC, was sequenced without prior sorting. The sample was PBMCs, taken at surgery. Source of these receptors: a male donor with early-stage non-small cell lung cancer.

This clonotype was detected a few times. The V gene is TRBV28, the J gene TRBJ2-3; 9 positions match TRBD2. The V segment lost 7 bases and the J segment 4 bases; nucleotides outside the gene matches: 9. Germline CDR1 reads MDHEN; CDR2 reads SYDVKM. The CDR3 runs to 15 residues. The chain's CDR3 is CASKYSGGLPDTQYF. Written as DNA, the CDR3 is TGTGCCAGCAAGTATAGCGGGGGTCTCCCAGATACGCAGTATTTT.

This clonotype occurred many times. The chain combines TRBV10-3 with TRBJ1-5; 8 bases match TRBD1. CDR1 is ENHRY and CDR2 is SYGVKD in the germline V gene. The CDR3 is 14 residues long. After removal of 8 bases from V and 3 bases from J, the junction contained 6 bases not matched to a gene. In nucleotides, the CDR3 is TGTGCCATCTCTCCAGGGGGCGCCAATCAGCCCCAGCATTTT. This encodes CAISPGGANQPQHF.

This clonotype was counted at least ten times. The rearrangement links TRBV10-3 to TRBJ1-1; possibly TRBD1 for D (5 bases). The ends were cut back, 4 bases at V and 7 bases at J, with 13 bases in the middle. The CDR3 totals 13 residues. The germline CDR1 and CDR2 sequences are ENHRY and SYGVKD. CDR3 protein: CAISVWGGGEAFF. As DNA, the CDR3 is TGTGCCATCAGTGTGTGGGGCGGTGGTGAAGCTTTCTTT.

This clonotype occurred a few times. CDR3 loop: CASRAQGGEQYF. The DNA for the CDR3 is TGTGCCAGCAGAGCACAGGGGGGCGAGCAGTACTTC. The rearrangement links TRBV7-9 to TRBJ2-7; 8 bases agree with TRBD1. With 6 bases clipped from V and 6 bases from J, the junction kept 4 bases outside the gene matches. Germline values: CDR1 SEHNR, CDR2 FQNEAQ (reference sequence). The CDR3 loop spans 12 amino acids.

At least ten counts were recorded for this clonotype. The J gene is TRBJ1-4, the V gene TRBV12-3 or TRBV12-4; 9 bases are a match to TRBD1. The CDR3 is 13 residues long. J was trimmed by 7 bases and V by 6 bases; bases with no gene match: 3. CDR3 region: CASSRDRAEKLFF. CDR3 nucleotides: TGTGCCAGCAGCCGGGACAGGGCTGAAAAACTGTTTTTT.

A few counts support this clonotype. The genes are TRBV9 and TRBJ1-2; possible D gene TRBD1, 6 bases. Germline lookup yields CDR1 SGDLS and CDR2 YYNGEE. The CDR3 spans 12 residues. CDR3 nucleotides: TGTGCTTCAGGGGCATCTAACTATGGCTACACCTTC. Its translation is CASGASNYGYTF.

V usage is TRBV4-3 and J usage is TRBJ2-6; TRBD1 matches 9 bases. Germline V gene lookup returns CDR1 LGHNA and CDR2 YSLEER. The CDR3 is 19 amino acids. V dropped 0 bases and J dropped 0; count of bases not matched to a gene: 6. The DNA for the CDR3 is TGCGCCAGCAGCCAAGATGCGGGACAGGGTTTCTCTGGGGCCAACGTCCTGACTTTC. This gives the protein CASSQDAGQGFSGANVLTF.

This clonotype was seen at least ten times. The gene calls are TRBV7-2 and TRBJ1-6; D may be TRBD1 (6 bases). From germline, CDR1 is SGHTA and CDR2 FQGNSA. V lost 7 bases to trimming and J lost 9 bases, with 10 bases between them. The CDR3 covers 12 residues. The CDR3 DNA sequence: TGTGCCAGCAAGGGGGAAGGTTCACCCCTCCACTTT. It translates to CASKGEGSPLHF. Together with reference TRBV7-2 and TRBJ1-6, the CDR3 gives the full variable domain: GAGVSQSPSNKVTEKGKDVELRCDPISGHTALYWYRQSLGQGLEFLIYFQGNSAPDKSGLPSDRFSAERTGGSVSTLTIQRTQQEDSAVYLCASKGEGSPLHFGNGTRLTVT.

This clonotype was observed at least ten times. This chain uses TRBV30 with TRBJ1-2; no reliable D call. Germline V CDR1 and CDR2: GTSNPN, SVGIG (reference sequence). Deletions cut 0 bases from V and 4 bases from J, with 12 bases between. The CDR3 is made up of 14 amino acids. CDR3 bases: TGTGCCTGGAGTGTATCATCTGGATTCTATGGCTACACCTTC. This codes for CAWSVSSGFYGYTF.

This clonotype was detected only a few times. The chain carries TRBV7-8 and TRBJ1-2; 10 bases are a match to TRBD1. Trimming removed 3 bases from V and 7 bases from J; junction bases left unmatched: 2. Per the germline V gene, CDR1 is SGHVS and CDR2 is FQNEAQ. This CDR3 is 13 amino acids long. Here the CDR3 DNA reads TGTGCCAGCAGCTTGCGGGACAGGGGTGGCTACACCTTC. Encoded protein: CASSLRDRGGYTF.

This clonotype was recorded at least ten times. The genes are TRBV5-6 and TRBJ2-5; D not resolved. Between the trimmed V and J ends, which lost 2 bases and 2 bases, there was a span of 7 bases. The CDR3 spans 13 residues. CDR1 is SGHDT, CDR2 YYEEEE, per germline. The CDR3 loop reads CASSFTAQETQYF. The DNA of the CDR3 is TGTGCCAGCAGCTTTACAGCACAAGAGACCCAGTACTTC.

This clonotype was counted between two and nine times. The chain has TRBV6-2 or TRBV6-3 and TRBJ2-1; unclear D gene. The V gene's germline CDR1 is MNHEY and CDR2 SVGEGT. The CDR3 consists of 15 residues. V lost 5 bases to trimming and J lost 3 bases, with 14 bases between them. The CDR3 protein is CASSIASALYNEQFF. CDR3 nucleotides: TGTGCCAGCAGTATAGCCTCAGCACTCTACAATGAGCAGTTCTTC.

This clonotype was seen at least ten times. The V and J genes are TRBV5-1 and TRBJ1-1; TRBD1 might be the D (5 bases). The germline gives CDR1 SGHRS, CDR2 YFSETQ. V was cut by 1 base and J by 1 base, with 8 bases left in between. There are 14 residues in the CDR3. The CDR3 region is CASSLQGTNTEAFF. The DNA of the CDR3 is TGCGCCAGCAGCTTGCAGGGCACGAACACTGAAGCTTTCTTT.

This clonotype was counted at least ten times. The chain recombines TRBV7-2 with TRBJ2-5, with 11 nucleotides matching TRBD2. The germline CDR1 and CDR2 sequences are SGHTA and FQGNSA. V shed 5 bases and J 5 bases; nucleotides not matched to a gene: 7. This CDR3 is built from 15 residues. DNA of the CDR3: TGTGCCAGCAGCCCTGGGGCTAGCGGGGGGGAGACCCAGTACTTC. Amino acids: CASSPGASGGETQYF.

This clonotype was recorded a few times. V and J are TRBV28 and TRBJ2-2; TRBD1 matches at 7 bases. V trimming: 5 bases; J trimming: 7 bases; junction bases outside the gene matches: 10. Germline V gene sequence: CDR1 MDHEN, CDR2 SYDVKM. CDR3 size: 15 residues. The CDR3 sequence is CASSPTQGIDGELFF. CDR3 in DNA: TGTGCCAGCAGTCCCACACAGGGGATCGACGGGGAGCTGTTTTTT.